This T cell receptor beta chain derives from a study of blood T cell repertoires in COVID-19. As for the study in general: Spain, Italy and the United States supplied samples that represented acute and convalescent COVID-19. From T cells, B-cell-depleted T cells, or PBMCs came the material, which was cDNA or gDNA.

Some clones are missing from TCRdb's copy, which holds only in-frame ones; the method was immunoSEQ multiplex PCR. The sample records fewer than 350,000 clones, 90% being singletons. One Seattle source followed patients from active infection through their disease course. The CDR3 runs to 15 residues. Looked up from germline, CDR1 is SGHVS and CDR2 is FQNEAQ. The junction had 6 bases not matched to a gene; V was cut back by 1 base and J by 3 bases. This chain links TRBV7-8 with TRBJ2-7; TRBD1 agrees at 7 bases. Sequenced input: peripheral blood. The receptor was isolated from a woman aged 25 to 39 with COVID-19, enrolled during active disease. The CDR3 DNA is TGTGCCAGCAGCTTAGAAGGTCAGGGGGTCTACGAGCAGTACTTC. Translated, it gives CASSLEGQGVYEQYF.